This T cell receptor beta chain is from a study of T-cell reconstitution after alpha-beta-depleted transplantation in children (dated by TCRdb to about 2016). Regarding the study in general: T-cell immune reconstitution after TCRalphabeta/CD19-depleted allogeneic hematopoietic cell transplantation in children was quantitatively tracked in the study by means of TCR repertoire profiling.

Library preparation employed PCR. The reads were generated on an Illumina HiSeq 2500. TCR libraries were prepared with molecular barcoding, using unique molecular identifiers to normalize TCRbeta repertoire quantification. The public sequencing data were trimmed at Q25 with fastp and processed into clonotypes with MiXCR by TCRdb, which kept only in-frame beta chains. Duplicate CDR3 protein sequences are folded into a single record with the most common DNA and genes. The sample data list around 500,000 distinct CDR3 sequences, and approximately 12% of these were observed just once. The top ten hold roughly 5.4% of the sample. This clonotype was seen many times. Its antigen is not yet known. It has no much larger one-base neighbor in the sample; base qualities were not kept. V is pared back by 1 base and J by 0 bases, with 11 bases lying between the germline termini. Including cysteine and phenylalanine, the CDR3 has 16 amino acids. The only DNA kept is the CDR3, 48 bases in frame from the first base. Taken from the germline V gene, the CDR1 and CDR2 loops are LGHNA and YSLEER.

The sequencing used PBMCs from the stem cell graft donor, collected from the stem cell graft. This receptor was identified in a human donor who donated a stem cell graft to a child with combined immunodeficiency. The rearrangement joined TRBV4-3 to TRBJ2-3; the D gene assignment is ambiguous. Read as DNA, the sequence is TGCGCCAGCAGCCAAGCCCTGTTGGGAAGCACAGATACGCAGTATTTT. It translates to CASSQALLGSTDTQYF.